A single sample is the source of the 3 T cell receptor beta chains below, sequenced in a study of OX40 agonist ivuxolimab in advanced cancers. Sequencing was performed with immunoSEQ multiplex PCR; in TCRdb, only in-frame clones are kept and a portion is missing. Of 50,000 to 70,000 clones listed, 93% were seen once; the top ten hold approximately 18%. The specimen comprised CD4+ or CD8+ T cells sorted from blood, sampled in a trial of the OX40 agonist ivuxolimab. Every receptor here comes from an adult with an advanced solid tumor such as melanoma, head and neck, liver or kidney cancer.

The chain is built from TRBV6-5 and TRBJ2-7; 8 nucleotides align to TRBD2. The length of the CDR3 is 13 residues. Trimming took 5 bases from V and 7 from J; bases not matched to a gene: 7. Germline V gives CDR1 MNHEY, CDR2 SVGAGI. CDR3 loop: CASSLSGIWEQYF. The CDR3 bases are TGTGCCAGCAGTCTTAGCGGGATCTGGGAGCAGTACTTC.

The rearrangement links TRBV15 to TRBJ1-6, with 12 nucleotides matching TRBD1. The ends lost 1 base at V and 4 bases at J; junction bases unmatched: 5. The CDR3 is 18 amino acids. Germline V gives CDR1 LNHNV, CDR2 YYDKDF (reference sequence). CDR3 in DNA: TGTGCCACCAGCAGAGCCGGGACAGGGGGCAGGTATAATTCACCCCTCCACTTT. Its protein is CATSRAGTGGRYNSPLHF.

This clone was observed a single time. The V gene is TRBV28, the J gene TRBJ2-4; tentative D call: TRBD1 (6 bases). The CDR3 sequence is 14 residues long. Per the germline V gene, CDR1 is MDHEN and CDR2 is SYDVKM. Deletions cut 6 bases from V and 2 bases from J, with 11 bases between. CDR3 loop: CASRVQGSKNIQYF. Written as DNA, the CDR3 is TGTGCCAGCAGAGTACAGGGATCCAAAAACATTCAGTACTTC.